A single TCR beta chain is shown here with its context. Other DNA sequences in the sample encode the same CDR3. These data belong to a study of blood T cell repertoires in COVID-19. V gave up 0 bases and J gave up 4 bases, with 10 bases separating them. The CDR3 is 14 residues long. Germline lookup yields CDR1 SGDLS and CDR2 YYNGEE. The data were produced by immunoSEQ multiplex PCR, yet TCRdb's version contains in-frame clones alone and is incomplete. The sample carries 190,000 or so clones, around 83% recorded once. Sequences were obtained from peripheral blood. This receptor was taken from a middle-aged man with active or convalescent COVID-19. V gene TRBV9 combines with J gene TRBJ1-1; D perhaps matches TRBD1 (5 bases). CDR3 sequence: CASSVDQGGTEAFF. CDR3 DNA: TGTGCCAGCAGCGTAGATCAGGGAGGCACTGAAGCTTTCTTT.